The sequence of this TCR beta chain was determined in a study of cytomegalovirus exposure and HLA in healthy donors. Whole-study results and caveats: Later work associated around 18,000 TCR beta sequences with HLA alleles at 0.05 false discovery rate. The availability of immune exposure information extended only to CMV serostatus. As was reported, the classifier diagnosed cytomegalovirus status with high specificity and sensitivity.

Trimming cost V 3 bases and J 6 bases; bases outside gene matches: 7. CDR3 length: 15 residues. From germline, CDR1 is WSHSY and CDR2 SAAADI. PCR was performed using 60 Vbeta and 13 Jbeta primers. TCRdb keeps only in-frame clones here, not all; method: immunoSEQ multiplex PCR. This table holds roughly 150,000 clones, around 82% found once. For this clone: Its specificity is not known.

Sequenced material: PBMCs. The TCR comes from a woman aged 45-65 years in good health and CMV-seropositive. This chain links TRBV10-2 with TRBJ2-1; TRBD2 aligns across 8 bases. In DNA, the CDR3 is TGCGCCAGCAGTGATAAAGGTCGGGGGGGCAATGAGCAGTTCTTC. Translated: CASSDKGRGGNEQFF.